The subject of this entry is one T cell receptor beta chain. Its antigen is unidentified. The assay was immunoSEQ multiplex PCR, and TCRdb's table has in-frame clones only and misses some. The table records 54,000 or so clones, around 94% of them present only once. Donors were healthy Finnish infants having corrective surgery for congenital heart defects. An approximately 0.45-1 mL peripheral blood aliquot was taken intraoperatively from four of eight donors. Blood DNA came from all available leukocytes, not a fixed cell number. These data come from a study of human thymus T cells. Study-wide findings and caveats: Repertoires from thymus and blood appeared to show biased V and J gene usage.

This CDR3 is 16 amino acids long. V gave up 0 bases and J gave up 0 bases, with 11 bases separating them. Sequenced input: blood. The receptor was isolated from a boy under three years old with a congenital heart defect but otherwise immunologically healthy. This sequence joins TRBV23-1 and TRBJ1-2; no definite D call. TRBV23-1 is annotated as an ORF whose role is uncertain. CDR3 coding DNA: TGCGCCAGCAGTCAATCGCGAGTTGAAGCTAACTATGGCTACACCTTC. Its translation is CASSQSRVEANYGYTF.